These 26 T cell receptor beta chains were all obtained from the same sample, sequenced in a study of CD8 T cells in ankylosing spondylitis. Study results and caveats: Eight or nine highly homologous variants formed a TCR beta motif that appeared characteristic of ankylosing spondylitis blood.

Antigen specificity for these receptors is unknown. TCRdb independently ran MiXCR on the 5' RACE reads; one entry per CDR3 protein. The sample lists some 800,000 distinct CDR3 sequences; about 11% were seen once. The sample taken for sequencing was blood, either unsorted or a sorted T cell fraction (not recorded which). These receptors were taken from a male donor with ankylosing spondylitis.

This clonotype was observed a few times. CDR3: CASSRQGLSTEAFF. CDR3 DNA: TGTGCCAGCAGCCGACAGGGTCTCTCCACTGAAGCTTTCTTT. This chain links TRBV7-2 with TRBJ1-1, with 7 bases lining up with TRBD1. This CDR3 spans 14 amino acids. Trimming removed 5 bases from V and 4 bases from J; junction bases left unmatched: 7. In germline, CDR1 is SGHTA, CDR2 FQGNSA.

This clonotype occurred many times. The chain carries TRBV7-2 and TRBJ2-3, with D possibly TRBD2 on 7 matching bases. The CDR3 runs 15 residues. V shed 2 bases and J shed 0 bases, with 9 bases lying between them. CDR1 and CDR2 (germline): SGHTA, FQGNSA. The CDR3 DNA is TGTGCCAGCAGCTTAAGGGGGGGGAGCACAGATACGCAGTATTTT. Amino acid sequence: CASSLRGGSTDTQYF.

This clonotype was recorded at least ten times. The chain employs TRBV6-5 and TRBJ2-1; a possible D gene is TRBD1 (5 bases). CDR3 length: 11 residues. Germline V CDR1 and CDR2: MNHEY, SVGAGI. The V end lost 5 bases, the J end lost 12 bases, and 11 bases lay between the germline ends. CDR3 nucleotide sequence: TGTGCCAGCAGTCGCGGACAAGGGCAGTTCTTC. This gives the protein CASSRGQGQFF.

The CDR3 here is CSVARGLGANEQFF. The DNA for the CDR3 is TGCAGCGTTGCTAGGGGTCTGGGTGCGAATGAGCAGTTCTTC. The chain uses TRBV29-1 and TRBJ2-1; maybe TRBD1 (5 bases). The CDR3 has 14 amino acids. Between the trimmed V and J ends, which lost 4 bases and 7 bases, there was a span of 17 bases. CDR1 SQVTM and CDR2 ANQGSEA come from the germline V gene.

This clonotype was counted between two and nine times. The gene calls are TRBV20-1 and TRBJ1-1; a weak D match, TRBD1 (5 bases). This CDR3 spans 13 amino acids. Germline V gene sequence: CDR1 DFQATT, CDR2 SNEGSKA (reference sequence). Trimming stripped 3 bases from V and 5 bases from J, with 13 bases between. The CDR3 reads CSASGGGGTEAFF. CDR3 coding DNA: TGCAGTGCTAGTGGGGGGGGAGGTACTGAAGCTTTCTTT.

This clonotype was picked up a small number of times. The CDR3 reads CAISERPASDGEQFF. The CDR3 DNA follows: TGTGCCATCAGTGAAAGGCCGGCTAGCGATGGTGAGCAGTTCTTC. The V gene is TRBV10-3, the J gene TRBJ2-1, with D possibly matching TRBD2 (6 bases). The CDR3 has 15 residues. Trimming took off 3 bases at V and 9 bases at J, with 18 bases between the two ends. Germline V gene lookup returns CDR1 ENHRY and CDR2 SYGVKD.

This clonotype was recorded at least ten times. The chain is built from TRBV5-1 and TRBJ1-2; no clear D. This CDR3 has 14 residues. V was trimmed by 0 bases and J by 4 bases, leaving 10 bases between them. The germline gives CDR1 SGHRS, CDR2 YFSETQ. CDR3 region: CASSLERTLYGYTF. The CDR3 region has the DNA TGCGCCAGCAGCTTGGAACGGACCCTCTATGGCTACACCTTC.

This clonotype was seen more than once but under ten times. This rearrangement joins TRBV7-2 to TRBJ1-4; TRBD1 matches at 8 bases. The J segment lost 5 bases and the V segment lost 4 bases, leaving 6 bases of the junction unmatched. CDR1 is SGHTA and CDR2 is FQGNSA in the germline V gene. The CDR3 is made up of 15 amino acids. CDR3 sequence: CASSSQGAVNEKLFF. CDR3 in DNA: TGTGCCAGCAGCTCCCAGGGGGCGGTCAATGAAAAACTGTTTTTT.

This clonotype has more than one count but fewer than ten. For the CDR3, the DNA is TGTGCCAGCAGCCAGAGAGGGGGTAAGAACGAGCAGTACTTC. Amino acid sequence: CASSQRGGKNEQYF. The rearrangement links TRBV3-1 to TRBJ2-7; D perhaps matches TRBD1 (6 bases). Germline V gives CDR1 LGHDT, CDR2 YNNKEL (reference sequence). The CDR3 covers 14 residues. V lost 3 bases to trimming and J lost 5 bases, with 14 bases between them.

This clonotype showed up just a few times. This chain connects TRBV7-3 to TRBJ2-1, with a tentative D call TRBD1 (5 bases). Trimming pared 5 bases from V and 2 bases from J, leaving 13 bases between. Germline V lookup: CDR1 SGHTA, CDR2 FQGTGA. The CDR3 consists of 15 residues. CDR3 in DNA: TGTGCCAGCAGCCAGACAGCCGGCACCTACAATGAGCAGTTCTTC. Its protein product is CASSQTAGTYNEQFF.

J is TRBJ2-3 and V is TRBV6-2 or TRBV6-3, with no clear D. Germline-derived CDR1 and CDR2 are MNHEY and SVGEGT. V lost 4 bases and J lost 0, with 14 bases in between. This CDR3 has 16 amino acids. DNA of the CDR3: TGTGCCAGCAGTTCGATCAGGAGATCTAGCACAGATACGCAGTATTTT. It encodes CASSSIRRSSTDTQYF.

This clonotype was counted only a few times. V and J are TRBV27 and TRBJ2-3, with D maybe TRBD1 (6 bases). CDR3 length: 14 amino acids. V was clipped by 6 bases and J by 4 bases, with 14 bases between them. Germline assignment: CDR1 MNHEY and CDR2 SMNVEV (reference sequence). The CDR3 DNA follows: TGTGCCAGCAGAGAACAGGGAGCAGCAGATACGCAGTATTTT. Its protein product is CASREQGAADTQYF.

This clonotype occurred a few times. CDR3 amino acids: CASSLRDSPTYGYTF. CDR3 nucleotide sequence: TGTGCCAGCAGTCTCCGGGACAGCCCTACCTATGGCTACACCTTC. The V call is TRBV7-2, the J call TRBJ1-2; 7 positions match TRBD1. V shed 6 bases and J 4 bases; nucleotides not matched to a gene: 11. This CDR3 spans 15 amino acids. Germline values: CDR1 SGHTA, CDR2 FQGNSA.

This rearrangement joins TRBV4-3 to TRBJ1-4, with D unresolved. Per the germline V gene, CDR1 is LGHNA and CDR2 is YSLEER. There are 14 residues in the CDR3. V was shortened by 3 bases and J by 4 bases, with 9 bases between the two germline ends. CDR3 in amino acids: CASSQRGVNEKLFF. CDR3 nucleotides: TGCGCCAGCAGCCAGCGGGGAGTTAATGAAAAACTGTTTTTT.

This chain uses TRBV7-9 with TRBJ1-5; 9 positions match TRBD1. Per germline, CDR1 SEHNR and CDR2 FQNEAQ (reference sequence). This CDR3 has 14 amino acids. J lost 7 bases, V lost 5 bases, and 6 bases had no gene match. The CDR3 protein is CASSRQGEGQPQHF. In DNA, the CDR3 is TGTGCCAGCAGCCGACAGGGGGAAGGCCAGCCCCAGCATTTT.

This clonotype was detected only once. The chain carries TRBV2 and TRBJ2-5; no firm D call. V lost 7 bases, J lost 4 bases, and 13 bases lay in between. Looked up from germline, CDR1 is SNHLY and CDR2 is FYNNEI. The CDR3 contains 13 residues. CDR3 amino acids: CASKHPGGETQYF. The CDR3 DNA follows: TGTGCCAGCAAACACCCCGGTGGAGAGACCCAGTACTTC.

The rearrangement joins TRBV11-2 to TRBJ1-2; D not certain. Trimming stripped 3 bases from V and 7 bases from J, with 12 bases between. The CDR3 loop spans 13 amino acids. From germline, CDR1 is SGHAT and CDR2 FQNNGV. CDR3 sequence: CASSLGLWVGYTF. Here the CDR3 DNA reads TGTGCCAGCAGCTTGGGCTTATGGGTTGGCTACACCTTC.

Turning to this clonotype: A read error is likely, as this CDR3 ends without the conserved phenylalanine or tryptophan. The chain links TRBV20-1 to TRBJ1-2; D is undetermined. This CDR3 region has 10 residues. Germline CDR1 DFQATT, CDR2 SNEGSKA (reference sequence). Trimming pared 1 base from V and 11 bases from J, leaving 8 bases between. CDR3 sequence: CSARGNTYTL. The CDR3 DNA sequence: TGCAGTGCTAGAGGGAACACATACACCCTC.

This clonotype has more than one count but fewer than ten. CDR3 nucleotide sequence: TGCAGTGCCGTTAACAGGGGGAGAGCTTTCTTT. As protein: CSAVNRGRAFF. The V and J genes are TRBV20-1 and TRBJ1-1, with 8 bases aligning to TRBD1. The CDR3 has 11 residues. Germline values: CDR1 DFQATT, CDR2 SNEGSKA (reference sequence). Losses at the gene ends were 6 bases for V and 10 bases for J; bases not matched to a gene: 7.

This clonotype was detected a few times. Written as DNA, the CDR3 is TGTGCCAGCAGTTACAGAATGGGGGGTGAGCAGTTCTTC. Encoded protein: CASSYRMGGEQFF. V and J are TRBV6-5 and TRBJ2-1; perhaps TRBD2 as D (6 bases). Germline values: CDR1 MNHEY, CDR2 SVGAGI. The V and J ends lost 2 bases and 9 bases respectively, with 11 bases between them. This CDR3 spans 13 amino acids.

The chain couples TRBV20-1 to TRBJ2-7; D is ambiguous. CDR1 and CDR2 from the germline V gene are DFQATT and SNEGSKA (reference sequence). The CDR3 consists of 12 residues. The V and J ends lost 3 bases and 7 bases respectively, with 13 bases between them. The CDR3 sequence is CSASGSAREQYF. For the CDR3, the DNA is TGCAGTGCTAGCGGGTCTGCGAGGGAGCAGTACTTC.

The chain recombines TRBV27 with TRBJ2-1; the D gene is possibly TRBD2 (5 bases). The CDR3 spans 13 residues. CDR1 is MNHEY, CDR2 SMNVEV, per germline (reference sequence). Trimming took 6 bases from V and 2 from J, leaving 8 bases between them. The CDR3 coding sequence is TGTGCCAGCAGCGGGGTCCCCTACAATGAGCAGTTCTTC. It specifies CASSGVPYNEQFF.

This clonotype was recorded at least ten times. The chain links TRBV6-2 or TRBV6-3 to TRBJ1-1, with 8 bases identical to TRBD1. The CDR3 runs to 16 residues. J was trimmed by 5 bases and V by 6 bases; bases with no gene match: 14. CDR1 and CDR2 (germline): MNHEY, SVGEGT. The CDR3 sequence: CASSPDRAMEKTEAFF. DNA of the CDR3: TGTGCCAGCAGCCCGGACAGGGCGATGGAAAAGACTGAAGCTTTCTTT.

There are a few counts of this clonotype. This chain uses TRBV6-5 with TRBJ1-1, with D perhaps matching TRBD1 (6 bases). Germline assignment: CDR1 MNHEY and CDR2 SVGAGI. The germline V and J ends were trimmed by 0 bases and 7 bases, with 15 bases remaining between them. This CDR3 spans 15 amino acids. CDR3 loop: CASSYSVRGAFEAFF. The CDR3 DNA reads TGTGCCAGCAGTTACTCCGTGCGGGGGGCGTTTGAAGCTTTCTTT.

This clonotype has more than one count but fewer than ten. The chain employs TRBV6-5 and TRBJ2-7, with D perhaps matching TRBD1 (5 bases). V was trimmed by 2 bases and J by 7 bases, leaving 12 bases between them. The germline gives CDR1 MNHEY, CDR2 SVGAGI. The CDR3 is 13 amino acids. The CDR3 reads CASSYLGLGEQYF. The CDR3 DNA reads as TGTGCCAGCAGTTACCTGGGGCTGGGAGAGCAGTACTTC.

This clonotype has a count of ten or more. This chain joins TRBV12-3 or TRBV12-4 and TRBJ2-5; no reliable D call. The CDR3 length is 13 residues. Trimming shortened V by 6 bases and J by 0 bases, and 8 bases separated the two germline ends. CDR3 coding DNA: TGTGCCAGCAGCTTTTCGGACCAAGAGACCCAGTACTTC. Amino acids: CASSFSDQETQYF.